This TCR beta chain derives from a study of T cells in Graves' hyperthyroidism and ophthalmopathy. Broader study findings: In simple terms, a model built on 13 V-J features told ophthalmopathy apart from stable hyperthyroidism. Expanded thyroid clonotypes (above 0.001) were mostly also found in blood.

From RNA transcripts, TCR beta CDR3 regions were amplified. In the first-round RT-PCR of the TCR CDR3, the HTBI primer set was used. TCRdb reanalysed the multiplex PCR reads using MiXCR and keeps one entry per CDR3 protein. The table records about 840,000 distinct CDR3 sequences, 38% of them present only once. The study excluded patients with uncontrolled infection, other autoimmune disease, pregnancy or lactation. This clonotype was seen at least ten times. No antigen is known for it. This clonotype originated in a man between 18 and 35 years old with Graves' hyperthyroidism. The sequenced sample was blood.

As DNA, the CDR3 is TGTGCCATCAGTGACGGCGACACTGAAGCTTTCTTT. Its translation is CAISDGDTEAFF. This chain connects TRBV10-3 to TRBJ1-1; D gene uncertain. Germline values: CDR1 ENHRY, CDR2 SYGVKD. Trimming cost V 3 bases and J 3 bases, with 5 bases left between them. The CDR3 has 12 residues.